Each of the 4 T cell receptor beta chains below was sequenced from the same sample in a study of T cell responses to AZD1222 COVID-19 vaccine. Sequencing was performed with immunoSEQ multiplex PCR; in TCRdb, only in-frame clones are kept and a portion is missing. The table shows 100,000 to 150,000 clones, with approximately 90% occurring only once. The material was peripheral blood, obtained on day 0 of AZD1222 vaccination. These TCRs come from an adult in good health.

This chain joins TRBV19 and TRBJ2-5, with 7 bases fitting TRBD1. The CDR3 is 16 amino acids. With 4 bases clipped from V and 2 bases from J, the junction kept 10 bases outside the gene matches. Germline CDR1 reads LNHDA; CDR2 reads SQIVND (reference sequence). The CDR3 DNA reads as TGTGCCAGTAGTACTCCACAGACAGGGAGTCAAGAGACCCAGTACTTC. This sequence encodes CASSTPQTGSQETQYF.

A note on this clone: Other DNA sequences within the sample encode an identical CDR3. The chain employs TRBV7-9 and TRBJ2-3; possibly TRBD2 for D (6 bases). CDR1 and CDR2 (germline): SEHNR, FQNEAQ (reference sequence). The V end was cut by 3 bases, the J end by 0 bases, with 10 bases between. The CDR3 covers 15 residues. The CDR3 coding sequence is TGTGCCAGCAGCTTGTCGGGGGTCAGCACAGATACGCAGTATTTT. It encodes CASSLSGVSTDTQYF.

The gene calls are TRBV28 and TRBJ1-2; 7 nucleotides line up with TRBD1. V shed 5 bases and J 3 bases; nucleotides not matched to a gene: 15. This CDR3 contains 17 residues. Germline lookup yields CDR1 MDHEN and CDR2 SYDVKM. The CDR3, as DNA: TGTGCCAGCAGTGAACCGGGACAGTTAAGGTCGCACTATGGCTACACCTTC. Translating gives CASSEPGQLRSHYGYTF.

The chain has TRBV28 and TRBJ1-2; D not certain. CDR1 is MDHEN, CDR2 SYDVKM, per germline. This CDR3 is built from 13 residues. The V gene lost 3 bases and the J gene lost 5 bases, with 10 bases spanning the gap. CDR3 bases: TGTGCCAGCAGTTTCGCAGACAATTATGGCTACACCTTC. Protein sequence: CASSFADNYGYTF.